These T cell receptor beta chains were read from a single sample in a study of T cell changes during pregnancy in multiple sclerosis. Assay: immunoSEQ multiplex PCR; the TCRdb copy retains only in-frame clones and omits some. The sample lists tens of thousands of clones, roughly 94% occurring once. The material was CD4+ T cells from peripheral blood mononuclear cells, obtained after pregnancy. Receptor source: a female donor with multiple sclerosis, enrolled in a pregnancy study. CDR3s include the opening cysteine and the closing phenylalanine or tryptophan. A D gene is named only where the DNA matches it firmly. For some rows the clone size is stated as once, few or many, or as a class when expanded; others skip it.

V	D	J	size	length	CDR3	DNA
TRBV2	-	TRBJ1-5	-	15	CASTDLGGSNQPQHF	TGTGCCAGCACCGATCTTGGAGGGAGCAATCAGCCCCAGCATTTT
TRBV9	TRBD1	TRBJ2-3	-	15	CASSVEGQSTDTQYF	TGTGCCAGCAGCGTAGAGGGACAGAGCACAGATACGCAGTATTTT
TRBV4-3	-	TRBJ2-1	-	18	CASSQGAVRDLIDNEQFF	TGCGCCAGCAGCCAAGGGGCTGTGCGGGACCTAATTGATAATGAGCAGTTCTTC
TRBV2	-	TRBJ2-3	once	14	CASRERTGTDTQYF	TGTGCCAGCAGAGAAAGAACAGGCACAGATACGCAGTATTTT
TRBV19	TRBD1	TRBJ1-5	-	16	CASSTRQGLSNQPQHF	TGTGCCAGTAGTACCCGACAGGGCCTTAGCAATCAGCCCCAGCATTTT
TRBV6-5	-	TRBJ1-2	-	12	CASRRQYDGYTF	TGTGCCAGCAGGCGACAGTATGATGGCTACACCTTC
TRBV5-4	-	TRBJ1-1	-	15	CASSLAPQGTTEAFF	TGTGCCAGCAGCTTGGCCCCCCAGGGTACCACTGAAGCTTTCTTT
TRBV7-3	TRBD1	TRBJ2-7	once	18	CASSLRDRSGEGDSEQYF	TGTGCCAGCAGCTTAAGGGACAGGAGCGGCGAGGGTGACTCCGAGCAGTACTTC
TRBV7-3	-	TRBJ1-2	-	12	CASSLSGDGYTF	TGTGCCAGCAGCCTCTCAGGGGACGGCTACACCTTC
TRBV29-1	TRBD1	TRBJ1-2	-	13	CSGRDRSNYGYTF	TGCAGCGGCCGGGACAGAAGTAACTATGGCTACACCTTC
TRBV5-1	TRBD1	TRBJ2-7	-	16	CASSLGVGQGVREQYF	TGCGCCAGCAGCTTGGGGGTGGGACAGGGGGTTCGCGAGCAGTACTTC
TRBV10-1	TRBD2	TRBJ2-1	-	15	CASSEVLADYNEQFF	TGCGCCAGCAGTGAGGTGCTAGCGGATTACAATGAGCAGTTCTTC
TRBV5-4	-	TRBJ2-5	-	15	CASSLDPGASETQYF	TGTGCCAGCAGCTTGGACCCGGGAGCTTCAGAGACCCAGTACTTC
TRBV2	TRBD2	TRBJ2-7	-	16	CASSGGGPRGGYEQYF	TGTGCCAGCAGTGGGGGGGGTCCCCGGGGTGGCTACGAGCAGTACTTC
TRBV6-5	TRBD1	TRBJ2-2	-	15	CASRLQGARTGELFF	TGTGCCAGCAGGCTTCAGGGGGCGAGGACCGGGGAGCTGTTTTTT
TRBV6-5	TRBD1	TRBJ2-1	-	12	CASRNRGHEQFF	TGTGCCAGCAGAAACAGGGGGCATGAGCAGTTCTTC
TRBV5-4	-	TRBJ2-6	-	15	CASSRQGSGANVLTF	TGTGCCAGCAGCCGGCAGGGGTCTGGGGCCAACGTCCTGACTTTC
TRBV28	-	TRBJ1-2	-	17	CASGKYLGGATNYGYTF	TGTGCCAGCGGGAAGTATCTGGGGGGGGCAACTAACTATGGCTACACCTTC
TRBV19	-	TRBJ2-2	-	14	CASSKLTGSGELFF	TGTGCCAGTAGTAAGTTGACAGGTTCGGGGGAGCTGTTTTTT
TRBV19	TRBD1	TRBJ1-1	-	14	CASSYRGGNTEAFF	TGTGCCAGTAGTTACAGGGGCGGGAACACTGAAGCTTTCTTT
TRBV5-1	TRBD2	TRBJ2-2	once	15	CASSALAGSPGELFF	TGCGCCAGCAGCGCACTAGCGGGGTCCCCCGGGGAGCTGTTTTTT
TRBV2	TRBD1	TRBJ1-5	-	17	CASSPDRGGRSNQPQHF	TGTGCCAGCAGCCCGGACAGGGGTGGTCGTAGCAATCAGCCCCAGCATTTT
TRBV5-4	TRBD2	TRBJ2-3	-	16	CASSPWRGGVTDTQYF	TGTGCCAGCAGCCCTTGGCGGGGGGGGGTCACAGATACGCAGTATTTT
TRBV11-3	TRBD1	TRBJ1-1	few	13	CASSSTGVTEAFF	TGTGCCAGCAGCTCTACAGGGGTCACTGAAGCTTTCTTT
TRBV2	TRBD1	TRBJ2-2	-	14	CASSADRGTGELFF	TGTGCCAGCAGTGCGGACAGGGGCACCGGGGAGCTGTTTTTT
TRBV14	-	TRBJ1-6	-	17	CASSPSRGNSYNSPLHF	TGTGCCAGCAGCCCGAGCAGGGGCAATTCCTATAATTCACCCCTCCACTTT
TRBV27	TRBD1	TRBJ1-2	-	15	CASSSYRDRAYGYTF	TGTGCCAGCAGTTCTTACCGGGACAGGGCATATGGCTACACCTTC
TRBV7-2	-	TRBJ2-1	-	15	CASSLKRRSYNEQFF	TGTGCCAGCAGCCTAAAACGGAGGTCCTACAATGAGCAGTTCTTC
TRBV7-2	TRBD2	TRBJ2-5	-	16	CASSLGLAGIGETQYF	TGTGCCAGCAGCTTAGGACTAGCGGGGATCGGGGAGACCCAGTACTTC
TRBV5-1	TRBD1	TRBJ1-5	-	14	CASSDGQGRQPQHF	TGCGCCAGCAGCGACGGACAGGGTAGACAGCCCCAGCATTTT
TRBV11-2	TRBD2	TRBJ2-2	-	16	CASSLASGTSTGELFF	TGTGCCAGCAGCTTAGCTAGCGGTACCTCCACCGGGGAGCTGTTTTTT
TRBV6-6	-	TRBJ2-3	-	15	CASRSQLRNGDTQYF	TGTGCCAGCAGGTCCCAATTGAGGAATGGAGATACGCAGTATTTT
TRBV9	-	TRBJ1-2	-	12	CASSGGNYGYTF	TGTGCCAGCTCTGGGGGGAACTATGGCTACACCTTC
TRBV2	-	TRBJ2-5	-	17	CASSEALGPRGQETQYF	TGTGCCAGCAGTGAAGCGCTAGGGCCCCGGGGGCAAGAGACCCAGTACTTC
TRBV7-3	-	TRBJ2-2	-	13	CASSFQITGELFF	TGTGCCAGCAGCTTCCAGATCACCGGGGAGCTGTTTTTT
TRBV2	-	TRBJ2-3	-	12	CAIGVSTDTQYF	TGTGCCATAGGGGTCAGCACAGATACGCAGTATTTT
TRBV5-5	TRBD1	TRBJ1-5	few	15	CASTATGASNQPQHF	TGTGCCAGCACCGCTACAGGGGCGAGCAATCAGCCCCAGCATTTT
TRBV7-3	-	TRBJ2-2	-	13	CASSLSNTGELFF	TGTGCCAGCAGCTTATCAAACACCGGGGAGCTGTTTTTT
TRBV29-1	TRBD1	TRBJ1-1	-	12	CSVSLRGTEAFF	TGCAGCGTTTCGCTCAGGGGGACTGAAGCTTTCTTT
TRBV28	TRBD1	TRBJ2-4	-	15	CASSLQGALGNIQYF	TGTGCCAGCAGTTTACAGGGGGCCCTGGGGAACATTCAGTACTTC